The T cell receptor (beta chain) described here comes from a study of cytomegalovirus exposure and HLA in healthy donors. The PCR ran on 60 Vbeta and 13 Jbeta primers. Clones were sequenced by immunoSEQ multiplex PCR, and TCRdb holds only the in-frame ones, with some missing. The repertoire holds about 80,000 clones, with roughly 65% as singletons. Findings and caveats of the study: A link between a missense DCLRE1C variant and TCR beta V- and J-gene trimming emerged from a later analysis.

This clone showed up just once. What it binds is not known. The J segment lost 1 base and the V segment lost 3 bases, leaving 10 bases of the junction unmatched. This CDR3 comprises 17 residues. The germline V gene has CDR1 MDHEN and CDR2 SYDVKM. The sample taken for sequencing was PBMCs. This chain connects TRBV28 to TRBJ2-7, with TRBD1 identical over 9 bases. The TCR originated in a male donor in good health and CMV-seropositive. The CDR3 sequence is CASSFPEDRGSSYEQYF. The DNA for the CDR3 is TGTGCCAGCAGTTTCCCCGAGGACAGGGGAAGTTCCTACGAGCAGTACTTC.